This TCR beta chain was recovered during a study of neurological immune-mediated disorders. cDNA synthesis was performed by 5'RACE with 10-nucleotide random UMIs. TCRdb re-analysed the 5' RACE reads in MiXCR, keeping a single row per CDR3 protein. Of around 25,000 distinct CDR3 sequences listed, around an eighth were seen once; the top ten hold 16%. In this sample, this clonotype turned up many times. Antigen specificity is unknown. PBMCs stored at -80 C, 2 million in total, were the source of the unsorted libraries. Study-wide points: CDR3 amino acid sequences found in expanded clones were never shared across subjects, suggesting private repertoires in all groups. Multiple sclerosis was found to have the least TCR clonal expansion, below healthy controls, and HTLV-1-associated myelopathy the most.

Per the germline V gene, CDR1 is SGHDT and CDR2 is YYEEEE. This CDR3 has 16 residues. Losses at the gene ends were 4 bases for V and 7 bases for J; bases not matched to a gene: 9. The source is a woman in her 40s with HTLV-1-associated myelopathy (HAM/TSP). Sequenced sample: PBMCs. J is TRBJ2-1 and V is TRBV5-6; TRBD2 agrees at 12 bases. CDR3 coding DNA: TGTGCCAGCAGCCTGCCGACTAGCGGGGGAGGGAATGAGCAGTTCTTC. This codes for CASSLPTSGGGNEQFF.